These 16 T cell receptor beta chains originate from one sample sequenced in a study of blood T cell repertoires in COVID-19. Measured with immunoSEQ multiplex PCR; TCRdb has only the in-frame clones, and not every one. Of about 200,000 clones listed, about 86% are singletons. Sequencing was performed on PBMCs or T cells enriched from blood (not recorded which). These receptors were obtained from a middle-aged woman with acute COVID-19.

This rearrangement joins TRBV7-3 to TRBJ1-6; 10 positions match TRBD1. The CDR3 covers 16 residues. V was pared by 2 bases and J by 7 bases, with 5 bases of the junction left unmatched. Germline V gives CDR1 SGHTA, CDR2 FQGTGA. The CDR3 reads CASSLGGQGQNSPLHF. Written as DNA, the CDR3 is TGTGCCAGCAGCTTAGGGGGACAGGGGCAAAATTCACCCCTCCACTTT.

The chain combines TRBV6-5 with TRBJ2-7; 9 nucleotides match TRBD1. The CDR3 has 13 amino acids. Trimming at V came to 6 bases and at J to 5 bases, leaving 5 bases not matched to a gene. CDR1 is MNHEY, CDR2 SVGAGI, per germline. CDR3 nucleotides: TGTGCCAGCAGCACAGGGGGCTGGAACGAGCAGTACTTC. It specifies CASSTGGWNEQYF.

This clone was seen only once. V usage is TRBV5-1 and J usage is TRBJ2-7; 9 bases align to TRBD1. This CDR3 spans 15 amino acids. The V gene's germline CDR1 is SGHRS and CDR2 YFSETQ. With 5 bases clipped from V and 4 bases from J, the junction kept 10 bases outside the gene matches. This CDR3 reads CASRPSPGQGYEQYF. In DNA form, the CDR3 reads TGCGCCAGCAGACCTTCTCCGGGACAGGGATACGAGCAGTACTTC. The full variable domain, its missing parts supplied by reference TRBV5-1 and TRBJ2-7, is KAGVTQTPRYLIKTRGQQVTLSCSPISGHRSVSWYQQTPGQGLQFLFEYFSETQRNKGNFPGRFSGRQFSNSRSEMNVSTLELGDSALYLCASRPSPGQGYEQYFGPGTRLTVT.

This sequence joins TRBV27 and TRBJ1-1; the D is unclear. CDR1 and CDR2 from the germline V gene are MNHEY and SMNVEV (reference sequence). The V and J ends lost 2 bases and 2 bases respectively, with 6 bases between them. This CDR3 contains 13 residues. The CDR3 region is CASSLLTNTEAFF. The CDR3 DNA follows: TGTGCCAGCAGTTTACTTACTAACACTGAAGCTTTCTTT.

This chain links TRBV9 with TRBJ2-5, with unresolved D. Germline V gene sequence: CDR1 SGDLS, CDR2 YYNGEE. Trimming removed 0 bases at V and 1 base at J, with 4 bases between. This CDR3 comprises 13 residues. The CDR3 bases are TGTGCCAGCAGCGTAGGCGGCCAAGAGACCCAGTACTTC. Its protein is CASSVGGQETQYF. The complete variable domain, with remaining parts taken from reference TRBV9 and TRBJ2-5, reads DSGVTQTPKHLITATGQRVTLRCSPRSGDLSVYWYQQSLDQGLQFLIQYYNGEERAKGNILERFSAQQFPDLHSELNLSSLELGDSALYFCASSVGGQETQYFGPGTRLLVL.

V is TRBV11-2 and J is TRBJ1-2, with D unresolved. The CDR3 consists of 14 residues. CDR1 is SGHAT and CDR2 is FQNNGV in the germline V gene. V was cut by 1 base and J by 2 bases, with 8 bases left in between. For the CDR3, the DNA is TGTGCCAGCAGCTTAGGGGTCAGGAACTATGGCTACACCTTC. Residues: CASSLGVRNYGYTF.

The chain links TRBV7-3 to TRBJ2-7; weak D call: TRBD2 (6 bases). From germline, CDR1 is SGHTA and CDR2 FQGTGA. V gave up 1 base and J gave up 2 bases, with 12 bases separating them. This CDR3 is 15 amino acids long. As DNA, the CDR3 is TGTGCCAGCAGCTTAAGGGCTAGCGAGGCCTACGAGCAGTACTTC. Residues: CASSLRASEAYEQYF.

The CDR3 coding sequence is TGTGCCAGTTTGGGACAGGGGGAGAGGGAGCAGTACTTC. As protein: CASLGQGEREQYF. This rearrangement joins TRBV19 to TRBJ2-7, with 11 bases lining up with TRBD1. The germline V gene encodes CDR1 LNHDA and CDR2 SQIVND (reference sequence). CDR3 length equals 13 residues. Unmatched junction bases numbered 7, after V lost 8 bases and J lost 7 bases.

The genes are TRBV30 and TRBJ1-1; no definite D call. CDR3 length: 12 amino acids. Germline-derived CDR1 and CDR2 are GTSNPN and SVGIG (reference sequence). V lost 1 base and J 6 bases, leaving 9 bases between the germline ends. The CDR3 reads CAWSGRAAEAFF. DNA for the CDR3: TGTGCCTGGAGTGGGAGGGCCGCTGAAGCTTTCTTT.

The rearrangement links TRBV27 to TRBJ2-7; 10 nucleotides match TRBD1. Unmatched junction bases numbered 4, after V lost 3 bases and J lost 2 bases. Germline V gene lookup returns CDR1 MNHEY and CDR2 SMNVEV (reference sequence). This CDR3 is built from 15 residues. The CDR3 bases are TGTGCCAGCAGTTTGGGACAGGGGAGGGCCTACGAGCAGTACTTC. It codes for CASSLGQGRAYEQYF.

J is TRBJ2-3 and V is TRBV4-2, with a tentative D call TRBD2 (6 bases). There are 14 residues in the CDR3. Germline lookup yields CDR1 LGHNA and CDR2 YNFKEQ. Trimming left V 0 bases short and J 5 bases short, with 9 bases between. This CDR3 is CASSQDPAGDTQYF. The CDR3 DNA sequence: TGTGCCAGCAGCCAAGATCCAGCGGGAGATACGCAGTATTTT.

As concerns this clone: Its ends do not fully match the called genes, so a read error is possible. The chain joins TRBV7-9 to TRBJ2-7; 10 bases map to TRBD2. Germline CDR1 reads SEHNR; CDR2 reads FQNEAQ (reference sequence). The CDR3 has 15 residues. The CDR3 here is CASSLASGSIYEQYF. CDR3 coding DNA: TGTGCCAGCAGCCTAGCTAGCGGGAGTATATACGAGCAGTACTTC.

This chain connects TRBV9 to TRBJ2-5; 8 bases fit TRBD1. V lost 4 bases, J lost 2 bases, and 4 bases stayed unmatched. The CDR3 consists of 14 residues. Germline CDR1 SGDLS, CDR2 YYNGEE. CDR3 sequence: CASSLRGLQETQYF. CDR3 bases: TGTGCCAGCAGCCTCAGGGGGCTTCAAGAGACCCAGTACTTC.

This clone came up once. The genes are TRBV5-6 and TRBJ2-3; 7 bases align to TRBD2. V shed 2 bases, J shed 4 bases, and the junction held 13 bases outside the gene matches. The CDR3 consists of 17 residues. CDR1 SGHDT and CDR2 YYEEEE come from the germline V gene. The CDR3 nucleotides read TGTGCCAGCAGCTTAGGCAGCAGGTGGGGGGGAGCAGATACGCAGTATTTT. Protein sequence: CASSLGSRWGGADTQYF. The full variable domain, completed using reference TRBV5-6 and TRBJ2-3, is DAGVTQSPTHLIKTRGQQVTLRCSPKSGHDTVSWYQQALGQGPQFIFQYYEEEERQRGNFPDRFSGHQFPNYSSELNVNALLLGDSALYLCASSLGSRWGGADTQYFGPGTRLTVL.

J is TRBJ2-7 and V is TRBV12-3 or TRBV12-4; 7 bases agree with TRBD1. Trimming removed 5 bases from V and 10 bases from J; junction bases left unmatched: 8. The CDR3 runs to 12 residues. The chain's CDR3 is CASSRGDSSQYF. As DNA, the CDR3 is TGTGCCAGCAGTAGAGGGGACAGCAGTCAGTACTTC.

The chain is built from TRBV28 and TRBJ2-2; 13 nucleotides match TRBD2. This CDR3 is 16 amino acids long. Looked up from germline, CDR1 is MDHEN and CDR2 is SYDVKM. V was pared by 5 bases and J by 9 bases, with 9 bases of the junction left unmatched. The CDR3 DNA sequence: TGTGCCAGCAGTCCCTCCGGGACTAGCGGGAACCGGGAGCTGTTTTTT. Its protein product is CASSPSGTSGNRELFF. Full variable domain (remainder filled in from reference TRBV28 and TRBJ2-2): DVKVTQSSRYLVKRTGEKVFLECVQDMDHENMFWYRQDPGLGLRLIYFSYDVKMKEKGDIPEGYSVSREKKERFSLILESASTNQTSMYLCASSPSGTSGNRELFFGEGSRLTVL.